Listed here are 28 T cell receptor beta chains from one sample, sequenced in a study of regulatory T cells in long-lasting Graves disease. This sample's time point: newly diagnosed GD, antithyroid drugs for less than 3 months. With RNA extracted from PBMCs as input, the TCR library was made. Construction of TCR beta libraries relied on iRepertoire HTBI primers and on Arm-PCR targeting CDR3 regions. Via MiXCR, TCRdb re-called the multiplex PCR reads, giving one row per CDR3 protein. The data hold 350,000 to 450,000 distinct CDR3 sequences, with around 17% observed a single time. These data were likewise used in another study, on T cells in Graves' hyperthyroidism and ophthalmopathy.

Sequences were derived from peripheral blood mononuclear cells (PBMCs), sampled at new diagnosis, from a patient treated with antithyroid drugs. Source of these receptors: a man in his forties or fifties with Graves disease.

V usage is TRBV29-1 and J usage is TRBJ2-7; D is ambiguous. The CDR3 runs to 12 residues. Germline assignment: CDR1 SQVTM and CDR2 ANQGSEA. CDR3 in amino acids: CSGLAATYEQYF. Written as DNA, the CDR3 is TGCAGTGGCCTTGCGGCTACCTACGAGCAGTACTTC.

In its sample, this clonotype was seen many times. One end of the junction fails to match germline, which may point to a read error. This chain links TRBV3-1 with TRBJ2-1, with D uncertain. CDR1 and CDR2 (germline): LGHDT, YNNKEL (reference sequence). There are 12 residues in the CDR3. The CDR3 nucleotides are TGTGCCAGCAGACAAGGATATAATGAGCAGTTCTTC. It translates to CASRQGYNEQFF.

This chain joins TRBV18 and TRBJ2-4, with TRBD1 as a possible D gene (6 bases). V lost 6 bases and J lost 0, with 24 bases in between. The length of the CDR3 is 19 residues. Per the germline V gene, CDR1 is KGHSH and CDR2 is LQKENI. The CDR3 DNA reads TGTGCCAGCTCGGATTGGGGACAAGGGACGTACAGAGCCAAAAACATTCAGTACTTC. Its translation: CASSDWGQGTYRAKNIQYF.

This clonotype was detected ten times or more. A junction end diverges from the germline sequence, so it may reflect a read error. The V and J genes are TRBV5-1 and TRBJ1-6, with TRBD1 matching over 9 bases. CDR3 length equals 15 residues. CDR1 is SGHRS, CDR2 YFSETQ, per germline. CDR3 in amino acids: CASSLTGQGNSPLHF. The CDR3 region has the DNA TGTGCCAGCAGCCTGACGGGACAGGGTAATTCACCCCTCCACTTT.

This clonotype was seen ten or more times. This chain uses TRBV20-1 with TRBJ1-2; D unresolved. The CDR3 loop spans 11 amino acids. The V and J ends lost 3 bases and 6 bases respectively, with 8 bases between them. CDR1 DFQATT and CDR2 SNEGSKA come from the germline V gene (reference sequence). The CDR3 is CSASIGNGYTF. CDR3 bases: TGCAGTGCTAGTATAGGGAATGGCTACACCTTC.

This clonotype was counted a few times. CDR3 sequence reads: CASSRGGPSITDTQYF. DNA for the CDR3: TGTGCCAGCAGTCGCGGGGGGCCGTCGATCACAGATACGCAGTATTTT. V gene TRBV4-2 combines with J gene TRBJ2-3; TRBD2 matches 8 bases. The CDR3 covers 16 residues. CDR1 is LGHNA, CDR2 YNFKEQ, per germline. The V gene end was trimmed by 6 bases and the J gene end by 2 bases; junction bases not matched to a gene: 10.

The rearrangement uses TRBV20-1 and TRBJ2-5; D is unresolved. The CDR3 is 11 amino acids. The V end lost 5 bases, the J end lost 5 bases, and 9 bases lay between the germline ends. The germline gives CDR1 DFQATT, CDR2 SNEGSKA (reference sequence). The CDR3 coding sequence is TGCAGTGCTGACAAGGGTGAGACCCAGTACTTC. It specifies CSADKGETQYF.

The table lists this clonotype with many counts. The chain has TRBV24-1 and TRBJ1-4; D not certain. The germline gives CDR1 KGHDR, CDR2 SFDVKD. Trimming stripped 3 bases from V and 0 bases from J, with 13 bases between. The CDR3 spans 17 residues. In DNA form, the CDR3 reads TGTGCCACCAGTGATGGATCTAACCATGCAACTAATGAAAAACTGTTTTTT. Translating gives CATSDGSNHATNEKLFF.

There are a few counts of this clonotype. The chain uses TRBV11-2 and TRBJ2-7, with TRBD1 matching over 7 bases. Germline CDR1 and CDR2: SGHAT and FQNNGV. The CDR3 covers 14 residues. Trimming removed 3 bases from V and 2 bases from J; junction bases left unmatched: 4. The CDR3 sequence is CASSFHRGPYEQYF. The CDR3 nucleotides are TGTGCCAGCAGCTTTCACAGGGGACCCTACGAGCAGTACTTC.

This clonotype was detected many times. The chain employs TRBV28 and TRBJ1-6; D unclear. The V gene's germline CDR1 is MDHEN and CDR2 SYDVKM. V dropped 4 bases and J dropped 7 bases, with 14 bases sitting between them. The CDR3 sequence is 15 residues long. For the CDR3, the DNA is TGTGCCAGCAGTTCCCGGCCCTTTGGGAATTCACCCCTCCACTTT. Amino acids: CASSSRPFGNSPLHF.

As concerns this clonotype: A much larger clonotype is one base distant, so this may be a read error. The chain has TRBV3-1 and TRBJ2-3; TRBD2 matches at 10 bases. The DNA end is a closer match to TRBJ2-7, so the J assignment may be wrong. Germline CDR1 is LGHDT and CDR2 is YNNKEL (reference sequence). The CDR3 totals 16 residues. The CDR3: CASSQYKRGGVNEQYF. Written as DNA, the CDR3 is TGTGCCAGCAGCCAATACAAGCGGGGGGGCGTCAATGAGCAGTACTTC.

There are a few counts of this clonotype. This chain uses TRBV25-1 with TRBJ1-5; D gene unclear. CDR1 and CDR2 (germline): MGHDK, SYGVNS. With 6 bases removed from V and 6 bases from J, the gap between germline ends came to 12 bases. This CDR3 has 13 residues. CDR3 DNA sequence: TGTGCCAGCAGCCCAACCGAGCCTCAGCCCCAGCATTTT. Amino acid sequence: CASSPTEPQPQHF.

The chain recombines TRBV9 with TRBJ2-5; D may be TRBD2 (5 bases). Germline loops: CDR1 SGDLS, CDR2 YYNGEE. Trimming stripped 2 bases from V and 8 bases from J, with 7 bases between. The CDR3 runs to 11 residues. This chain's CDR3 is CASSVGATQYF. The CDR3 region has the DNA TGTGCCAGCAGCGTGGGAGCAACCCAGTACTTC.

This clonotype was seen a few times. The chain recombines TRBV20-1 with TRBJ2-2; D perhaps matches TRBD1 (5 bases). V gave up 2 bases and J gave up 1 base, with 11 bases separating them. Germline CDR1 is DFQATT and CDR2 is SNEGSKA (reference sequence). There are 15 residues in the CDR3. The CDR3, as DNA: TGCAGTGCTAGAACCCTGGACAAGAACACCGGGGAGCTGTTTTTT. Amino acid sequence: CSARTLDKNTGELFF.

The table lists this clonotype with a few counts. A far larger clone is one nucleotide away, so this likely arose from a read error. The V and J genes are TRBV30 and TRBJ2-3, with TRBD2 as a possible D gene (6 bases). The assigned J gene may be wrong: the sequence end matches TRBJ2-5 better. The CDR3 is made up of 11 amino acids. Germline V CDR1 and CDR2: GTSNPN, SVGIG (reference sequence). CDR3: CAWSIGEAQYF. In DNA, the CDR3 is TGTGCCTGGAGTATCGGGGAGGCCCAGTACTTC.

This clonotype was seen only once. The rearrangement links TRBV19 to TRBJ1-2; D perhaps matches TRBD1 (5 bases). Germline assignment: CDR1 LNHDA and CDR2 SQIVND (reference sequence). CDR3 length: 13 residues. Trimming removed 8 bases at V and 2 bases at J, with 12 bases between. In nucleotides, the CDR3 is TGTGCCAGTGAGAAGCAGGGAAACTATGGCTACACCTTC. Its translation: CASEKQGNYGYTF.

This chain links TRBV20-1 with TRBJ2-7; unclear D gene. Germline CDR1 reads DFQATT; CDR2 reads SNEGSKA (reference sequence). The CDR3 runs to 13 residues. The V end was cut by 3 bases, the J end by 0 bases, with 9 bases between. CDR3 DNA sequence: TGCAGTGCTAGCCCAGGCAGCTCCTACGAGCAGTACTTC. Translating gives CSASPGSSYEQYF.

This chain connects TRBV6-1 to TRBJ2-2, with TRBD2 matching over 8 bases. The CDR3 has 16 amino acids. V shed 6 bases and J 6 bases; nucleotides not matched to a gene: 12. Per germline, CDR1 MNHNS and CDR2 SASEGT. The CDR3 nucleotides read TGTGCCAGCAGCCTTGCCCGGGGGGGATGGGCCGGGGAGCTGTTTTTT. This translates into CASSLARGGWAGELFF.

This chain uses TRBV12-5 with TRBJ1-2; TRBD1 matches at 10 bases. This CDR3 spans 16 amino acids. The germline CDR1 and CDR2 sequences are LGHNT and FRNRAP. V lost 2 bases to trimming and J lost 2 bases; unmatched junction nucleotides: 5. The CDR3 DNA is TGTGCTAGTGGTTTGCTACCGACAGGGGGCAACTATGGCTACACCTTC. This sequence encodes CASGLLPTGGNYGYTF.

On this clonotype: The likely explanation is a read error, given a far larger clone one base away. This rearrangement joins TRBV25-1 to TRBJ2-3; unclear D gene. The end of the DNA fits TRBJ2-7 better, so the J call may be wrong. CDR3 size: 15 residues. Germline CDR1 is MGHDK and CDR2 is SYGVNS. The CDR3 sequence: CASSPPDSSYNEQYF. The CDR3 DNA sequence: TGTGCCAGCAGCCCTCCTGATTCATCCTACAATGAGCAGTACTTC.

This clonotype was detected ten times or more. V usage is TRBV12-3 or TRBV12-4 and J usage is TRBJ2-3, with TRBD1 matching over 9 bases. CDR3 length: 16 residues. V lost 5 bases to trimming and J lost 1 base; unmatched junction nucleotides: 7. The CDR3 loop reads CASSTDRGWGTDTQYF. The CDR3 bases are TGTGCCAGCAGTACGGACAGGGGATGGGGCACAGATACGCAGTATTTT.

In its sample, this clonotype was seen many times. V usage is TRBV2 and J usage is TRBJ2-7; 7 nucleotides agree with TRBD1. The CDR3 spans 14 residues. CDR1 is SNHLY and CDR2 is FYNNEI in the germline V gene. V gave up 6 bases and J gave up 2 bases; unmatched junction bases: 7. This chain's CDR3 is CASRPSTGPYEQYF. CDR3 nucleotides: TGTGCCAGCAGACCGTCGACAGGGCCCTACGAGCAGTACTTC.

At least ten counts were recorded for this clonotype. V and J are TRBV7-3 and TRBJ2-1, with 11 bases matching TRBD1. The CDR3 sequence is 14 residues long. Germline values: CDR1 SGHTA, CDR2 FQGTGA. Unmatched junction bases numbered 7, after V lost 6 bases and J lost 9 bases. The CDR3 loop reads CASRESGTGGEQFF. CDR3 sequence (DNA): TGTGCCAGCAGGGAATCCGGGACAGGGGGTGAGCAGTTCTTC. The full variable domain, its missing parts supplied by reference TRBV7-3 and TRBJ2-1, is GAGVSQTPSNKVTEKGKYVELRCDPISGHTALYWYRQSLGQGPEFLIYFQGTGAADDSGLPNDRFFAVRPEGSVSTLKIQRTERGDSAVYLCASRESGTGGEQFFGPGTRLTVL.

This clonotype was seen repeatedly, ten times or more. The chain is built from TRBV5-4 and TRBJ2-1; 10 bases line up with TRBD2. V dropped 0 bases and J dropped 4; count of bases not matched to a gene: 7. CDR1 SGHNT and CDR2 YYREEE come from the germline V gene (reference sequence). The CDR3 length is 17 residues. The CDR3 DNA reads as TGTGCCAGCAGCTTGGTGGCTAGCGGGGGCCGTTACAATGAGCAGTTCTTC. Protein sequence: CASSLVASGGRYNEQFF. Full variable domain (rest looked up from reference TRBV5-4 and TRBJ2-1): ETGVTQSPTHLIKTRGQQVTLRCSSQSGHNTVSWYQQALGQGPQFIFQYYREEENGRGNFPPRFSGLQFPNYSSELNVNALELDDSALYLCASSLVASGGRYNEQFFGPGTRLTVL.

By frequency in the sample, this clonotype is medium-sized (0.01 to 0.1%). CDR3 loop: CASSSIFSGGRNEQFF. DNA of the CDR3: TGTGCCAGCAGCTCCATCTTTAGCGGGGGGAGGAATGAGCAGTTCTTC. The V call is TRBV7-6, the J call TRBJ2-1; 10 bases are a match to TRBD2. The J segment lost 7 bases and the V segment lost 4 bases, leaving 10 bases of the junction unmatched. Per germline, CDR1 SGHVS and CDR2 FNYEAQ. The CDR3 is made up of 16 amino acids.

Concerning this clonotype: With a far larger clone one base away, a read error is the likely cause. In this CDR3 the conserved last residue, phenylalanine or tryptophan, is missing, so a read error is likely. The V gene is TRBV9, the J gene TRBJ1-1; D is possibly TRBD1 (6 bases). V lost 5 bases and J lost 1, with 9 bases in between. The CDR3 is 13 amino acids. Germline V gene sequence: CDR1 SGDLS, CDR2 YYNGEE. CDR3 nucleotide sequence: TGTGCCAGCAGTTACAGGGAGAACACTGAAGCTTTCTCT. Its translation is CASSYRENTEAFS.

This clonotype was observed many times. The chain is built from TRBV20-1 and TRBJ2-5; 13 nucleotides match TRBD2. Germline V CDR1 and CDR2: DFQATT, SNEGSKA (reference sequence). The CDR3 totals 16 residues. Trimming removed 3 bases from V and 5 bases from J; junction bases left unmatched: 9. Here the CDR3 DNA reads TGCAGTGCTAGCCTGACTAGCGGGGGGCCGGGGGAGACCCAGTACTTC. Translation gives CSASLTSGGPGETQYF.

The CDR3 DNA reads as TGTGCCAGTAGTATAGGTCACCGCTCCTACAATGAGCAGTTCTTC. This gives the protein CASSIGHRSYNEQFF. This chain uses TRBV19 with TRBJ2-1; the D is unclear. The length of the CDR3 is 15 residues. V lost 1 base and J lost 0, with 7 bases in between. Germline loops: CDR1 LNHDA, CDR2 SQIVND (reference sequence). The full variable domain, rest sourced from reference TRBV19 and TRBJ2-1, is DGGITQSPKYLFRKEGQNVTLSCEQNLNHDAMYWYRQDPGQGLRLIYYSQIVNDFQKGDIAEGYSVSREKKESFPLTVTSAQKNPTAFYLCASSIGHRSYNEQFFGPGTRLTVL.